A selection of T cell receptor beta chains follows, all from one sample in a study of T-cell reconstitution after alpha-beta-depleted transplantation in children. One entry per CDR3 protein results from TCRdb running MiXCR on the PCR reads. Of more than 45,000 distinct CDR3 sequences in the sample, roughly 50% were seen once. The sample consisted of peripheral blood, taken before TCRalphabeta/CD19-depleted stem cell transplant. These receptors were taken from a boy younger than two with SCID, due to receive a stem cell transplant. Both conserved end residues are part of each CDR3. A D gene is named only where the DNA matches it firmly. Size is stated for part of the rows, as once, few or many counts, or as a class when the clone is expanded.

TRBV29-1,TRBJ2-5,-,-,CSVAGDGRETQYF,TGCAGCGTAGCTGGGGACGGGCGGGAGACCCAGTACTTC
TRBV7-2,TRBJ2-7,-,TRBD2,CASSQKGTSGYEQYF,TGTGCCAGCAGCCAGAAAGGGACTAGCGGCTACGAGCAGTACTTC
TRBV3-1,TRBJ2-7,-,-,CASSRLLEDVSF,TGTGCCAGCAGCCGACTACTCGAAGACGTCTCCTTC
TRBV5-1,TRBJ1-3,-,TRBD1,CASSTHTPGGLWKQGYF,TGCGCCAGCAGCACACATACACCAGGGGGACTCTGGAAACAGGGATATTTT
TRBV19,TRBJ1-6,-,TRBD1,CASRGQGENSPLHF,TGTGCCAGTAGGGGACAGGGCGAGAATTCACCCCTCCACTTT
TRBV5-5,TRBJ2-1,many,TRBD2,CASSPITLAGGSLDEQFF,TGTGCCAGCAGCCCGATAACCCTAGCGGGGGGCTCTTTGGATGAGCAGTTCTTC
TRBV11-3,TRBJ2-1,-,-,CASSRGAGVDDEQFF,TGTGCCAGCAGTCGTGGGGCAGGGGTCGATGATGAGCAGTTCTTC
TRBV5-5,TRBJ2-5,few,-,CASSRTQAQETQYF,TGTGCCAGCAGCAGAACACAGGCACAAGAGACCCAGTACTTC
TRBV3-1,TRBJ2-1,-,-,CASSPKFPRPDWEQFF,TGTGCCAGCAGCCCCAAGTTCCCTCGACCGGACTGGGAGCAGTTCTTC
TRBV4-2,TRBJ1-2,-,TRBD1,CASSQEEGTAAGYTF,TGTGCCAGCAGCCAAGAAGAAGGGACAGCTGCTGGCTACACCTTC